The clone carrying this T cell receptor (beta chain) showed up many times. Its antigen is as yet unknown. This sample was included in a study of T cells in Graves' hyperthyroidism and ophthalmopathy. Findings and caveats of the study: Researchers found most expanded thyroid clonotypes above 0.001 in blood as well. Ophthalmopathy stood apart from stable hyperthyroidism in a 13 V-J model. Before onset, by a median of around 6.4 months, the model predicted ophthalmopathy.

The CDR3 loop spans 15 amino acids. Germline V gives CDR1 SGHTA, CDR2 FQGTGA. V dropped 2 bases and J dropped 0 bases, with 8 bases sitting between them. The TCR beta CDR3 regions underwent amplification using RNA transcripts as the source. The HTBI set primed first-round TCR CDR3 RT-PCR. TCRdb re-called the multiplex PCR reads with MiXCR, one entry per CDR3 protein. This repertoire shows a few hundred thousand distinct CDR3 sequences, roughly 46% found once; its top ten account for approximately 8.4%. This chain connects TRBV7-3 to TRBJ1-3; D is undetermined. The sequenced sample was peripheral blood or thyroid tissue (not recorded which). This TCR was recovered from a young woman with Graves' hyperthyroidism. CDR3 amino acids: CASSLGLDSGNTIYF. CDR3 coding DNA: TGTGCCAGCAGCTTAGGATTAGACTCTGGAAACACCATATATTTT.